A selection of T cell receptor beta chains follows, all from one sample in a study of shared clonotypes between healthy human individuals. Assay used: immunoSEQ multiplex PCR; TCRdb lists only in-frame clones, some missing. The data contain around 2.5 million clones, under 95% of them seen just once; the ten biggest clones take up roughly 0.36%. Sequencing used naive CD4+ T cells from PBMCs. The receptors here all came from a man aged 18-30 years in good health. Some clones in this sample may be carry-over from other donors' samples. Both conserved end residues are part of each CDR3. D genes are given only for firm matches. Size values are once, few and many counts, or a class for expanded clones, and some rows have none.

cdr3_aa,cdr3_nt,v_call,clone_size,d_call,j_call
CASRSRSNWGANVLTF,TGTGCCAGCAGGTCCAGATCCAATTGGGGGGCCAACGTCCTGACTTTC,TRBV2,NA,NA,TRBJ2-6
CASSPVGDEQFF,TGCGCCAGCAGCCCCGTCGGGGATGAGCAGTTCTTC,TRBV5-1,NA,NA,TRBJ2-1
CASSFMGRNYGYTF,TGTGCCAGCAGTTTCATGGGGCGAAACTATGGCTACACCTTC,TRBV28,NA,NA,TRBJ1-2
CASSPISSTDTQYF,TGCGCCAGCAGCCCTATTTCCTCCACAGATACGCAGTATTTT,TRBV5-1,NA,NA,TRBJ2-3
CASSARLAGGPYEQYF,TGTGCCAGCAGCGCGAGACTAGCGGGAGGGCCCTACGAGCAGTACTTC,TRBV9,NA,TRBD2,TRBJ2-7
CASSQETGPDTGELFF,TGCGCCAGCAGCCAAGAGACAGGGCCAGACACCGGGGAGCTGTTTTTT,TRBV4-3,NA,TRBD1,TRBJ2-2
CATSWRGGKSTEAFF,TGTGCCACTTCCTGGCGGGGGGGGAAAAGCACTGAAGCTTTCTTT,TRBV19,NA,NA,TRBJ1-1
CASVAGSTGELFF,TGTGCCAGCGTGGCGGGATCCACCGGGGAGCTGTTTTTT,TRBV28,NA,NA,TRBJ2-2
CASSIVHNNEQFF,TGTGCCAGCAGCATCGTCCACAACAATGAGCAGTTCTTC,TRBV5-8,NA,NA,TRBJ2-1
CAISYTSGGPNEQFF,TGTGCCATCAGCTACACTAGCGGGGGGCCCAATGAGCAGTTCTTC,TRBV10-3,once,TRBD2,TRBJ2-1